These T cell receptor beta chains were read from a single sample in a study of shared clonotypes between healthy human individuals. TCRdb's table, derived via immunoSEQ multiplex PCR, lists solely in-frame clones and lacks some. The sample shows more than 450,000 clones, 79% of them seen only once. Sequenced material: PBMCs. Every receptor here comes from a woman aged 35 to 49 in good health. Some clones in this sample may be carry-over from other donors' samples. Each CDR3 is given with its conserved first and last residue. Fields, in order: D gene, J gene, clone size, V gene, CDR3 DNA, CDR3 protein. The D gene is left open where the match is weak. Not every row has a clone size; where given, it reads once, few, many or a size class.

D: TRBD1
J: TRBJ1-2
size: .
V: TRBV6-1
DNA: TGTGCCAGCAGCGCGACAGGGGACTATGGCTACACCTTC
CDR3: CASSATGDYGYTF

D: .
J: TRBJ2-7
size: .
V: TRBV27
DNA: TGTGCCAGCAGTTCTATAATGCCCTTCGGGACCCGTAACTACGAGCAGTACTTC
CDR3: CASSSIMPFGTRNYEQYF

D: .
J: TRBJ2-4
size: .
V: TRBV6-5
DNA: TGTGCCAGCAGTTCCGCCCAGGGGGCCAAAAACATTCAGTACTTC
CDR3: CASSSAQGAKNIQYF

D: .
J: TRBJ1-2
size: .
V: TRBV28
DNA: TGTGCCAGCAGTTTGGGAGGATATGGCTACACCTTC
CDR3: CASSLGGYGYTF

D: .
J: TRBJ2-2
size: once
V: TRBV6-1
DNA: TGTGCCAGCAGTGAACTGGAAGCCACCGGGGAGCTGTTTTTT
CDR3: CASSELEATGELFF

D: TRBD1
J: TRBJ2-2
size: .
V: TRBV6-5
DNA: TGTGCCAGTAGTTCGGACAGGGGGCTTGACGGGGAGCTGTTTTTT
CDR3: CASSSDRGLDGELFF

D: .
J: TRBJ2-1
size: .
V: TRBV11-2
DNA: TGTGCCAGCAGCTTAGTTCACAATGAGCAGTTCTTC
CDR3: CASSLVHNEQFF

D: .
J: TRBJ1-4
size: .
V: TRBV9
DNA: TGTGCCAGCAGCGTGGGGGCCGCGGGCAACAGAAATGAAAAACTGTTTTTT
CDR3: CASSVGAAGNRNEKLFF

D: .
J: TRBJ2-2
size: .
V: TRBV5-1
DNA: TGCGCCAGCAGCTTGTCGGGGACCGGGGAGCTGTTTTTT
CDR3: CASSLSGTGELFF

D: .
J: TRBJ2-1
size: .
V: TRBV28
DNA: TGTGCCAGCAACATCTTAAGCTCCTACAATGAGCAGTTCTTC
CDR3: CASNILSSYNEQFF

D: .
J: TRBJ2-5
size: .
V: TRBV30
DNA: TGTGCCTGGAGTGTGTCGGAGGCCCAGTACTTC
CDR3: CAWSVSEAQYF

D: TRBD2
J: TRBJ2-2
size: .
V: TRBV27
DNA: TGTGCCAGCAGTTTATGGCTAGCGGGGACCACCGGGGAGCTGTTTTTT
CDR3: CASSLWLAGTTGELFF

D: TRBD2
J: TRBJ2-7
size: .
V: TRBV7-9
DNA: TGTGCCAGCAGCTTAGGCGGGAGTTTCTACGAGCAGTACTTC
CDR3: CASSLGGSFYEQYF

D: TRBD2
J: TRBJ2-1
size: .
V: TRBV4-3
DNA: TGCGCCAGCAGCCAGGGGACTAGCGGGAGGAGGGAGTCCTACAATGAGCAGTTCTTC
CDR3: CASSQGTSGRRESYNEQFF

D: .
J: TRBJ2-1
size: .
V: TRBV7-3
DNA: TGTGCCAGCAGCTTTGACAGCCACAATGAGCAGTTCTTC
CDR3: CASSFDSHNEQFF

D: .
J: TRBJ2-1
size: few
V: TRBV30
DNA: TGTGCCTGGAGTTGGGGCATAACAGGGGGACTATACAATGAGCAGTTCTTC
CDR3: CAWSWGITGGLYNEQFF

D: .
J: TRBJ1-5
size: .
V: TRBV25-1
DNA: TGTGCCAGCAGTGATGATAGGGGCGGGATTTTCGATCAGCCCCAGCATTTT
CDR3: CASSDDRGGIFDQPQHF

D: .
J: TRBJ1-5
size: .
V: TRBV12-2
DNA: TGTGCAAGTCGCCACGGACTCGGACAAATCTTTACTAGCGCTCAGCCCCAGCATTTT
CDR3: CASRHGLGQIFTSAQPQHF

D: TRBD2
J: TRBJ2-2
size: .
V: TRBV7-3
DNA: TGTGCCAGCAGCTCCCGGGGGGGGACCGGGGAGCTGTTTTTT
CDR3: CASSSRGGTGELFF

D: .
J: TRBJ2-5
size: .
V: TRBV7-9
DNA: TGTGCCAGCAGCGCACGAGCTGAGACCCAGTACTTC
CDR3: CASSARAETQYF

D: TRBD2
J: TRBJ2-1
size: few
V: TRBV6-4
DNA: TGTGCCAGCAGTCGGTCCCGGGAGGGGAATGAGCAGTTCTTC
CDR3: CASSRSREGNEQFF

D: .
J: TRBJ2-3
size: .
V: TRBV4-1
DNA: TGCGCCAGCAGCCTTCTATCTACAATATCAACAGATACGCAGTATTTT
CDR3: CASSLLSTISTDTQYF

D: .
J: TRBJ2-7
size: few
V: TRBV7-2
DNA: TGTGCCAGCAGCTTAGAACCGATTTATGGGCAGTACTTC
CDR3: CASSLEPIYGQYF

D: .
J: TRBJ2-3
size: once
V: TRBV4-2
DNA: TGTGCCAGCAGCCAGTCCCCGCAGGGAGCAGTAGATACGCAGTATTTT
CDR3: CASSQSPQGAVDTQYF

D: .
J: TRBJ2-1
size: .
V: TRBV11-1
DNA: TGTGCCAGCAGCTTAGATGGGGACGCAGGGGATGAGCAGTTCTTC
CDR3: CASSLDGDAGDEQFF

D: .
J: TRBJ1-2
size: .
V: TRBV4-3
DNA: TGCGCCAGCAGCCAAGATACCGTCTCAGGGGACGGCTACACCTTC
CDR3: CASSQDTVSGDGYTF

D: TRBD2
J: TRBJ2-7
size: few
V: TRBV4-1
DNA: TGCGCCAGCAGCCGCGGGACTAGCGGTTACGAGCAGTACTTC
CDR3: CASSRGTSGYEQYF

D: TRBD2
J: TRBJ2-3
size: .
V: TRBV30
DNA: TGTGCCTGGAAAGCGGGGGCAGATACGCAGTATTTT
CDR3: CAWKAGADTQYF

D: TRBD2
J: TRBJ2-1
size: .
V: TRBV6-6
DNA: TGTGCCAGCAGTTCCCTAGCGGGAGGAGTCAATGAGCAGTTCTTC
CDR3: CASSSLAGGVNEQFF

D: .
J: TRBJ2-1
size: .
V: TRBV20-1
DNA: TGCAGTGCTAGTACCAATGAGCAGTTCTTC
CDR3: CSASTNEQFF

D: TRBD2
J: TRBJ2-2
size: many
V: TRBV18
DNA: TGTGCCAGCTCACCACGGGGGAGGGACTCGAACACCGGGGAGCTGTTTTTT
CDR3: CASSPRGRDSNTGELFF

D: .
J: TRBJ2-5
size: .
V: TRBV6-1
DNA: TGTGCCAGCAGTGAGGAACCTTGGGGGGAGACCCAGTACTTC
CDR3: CASSEEPWGETQYF

D: .
J: TRBJ1-4
size: .
V: TRBV7-9
DNA: TGTGCCAGCAGCTTAGATTACCTGACAGATGAAAAACTGTTTTTT
CDR3: CASSLDYLTDEKLFF

D: .
J: TRBJ2-5
size: .
V: TRBV7-9
DNA: TGTGCCAGCAGCCCTCCCGGGAGCCAAGAGACCCAGTACTTC
CDR3: CASSPPGSQETQYF

D: .
J: TRBJ2-2
size: .
V: TRBV27
DNA: TGTGCCAGCAGTTTCGGTCGCGGCACCGGGGAGCTGTTTTTT
CDR3: CASSFGRGTGELFF

D: TRBD1
J: TRBJ1-4
size: .
V: TRBV28
DNA: TGTGCCACCACCGACAGGGGGTACGATGAAAAACTGTTTTTT
CDR3: CATTDRGYDEKLFF

D: TRBD1
J: TRBJ2-7
size: .
V: TRBV9
DNA: TGTGCCAGCAGCGTAGGGGGGACAGGGCTCCTCTACGAGCAGTACTTC
CDR3: CASSVGGTGLLYEQYF

D: .
J: TRBJ1-1
size: .
V: TRBV18
DNA: TGTGCCAGCTCACCGGCAGCGAACACTGAAGCTTTCTTT
CDR3: CASSPAANTEAFF

D: .
J: TRBJ1-1
size: .
V: TRBV4-2
DNA: TGTGCCAGCAGCCAAGACCCCCAGAACACTGAAGCTTTCTTT
CDR3: CASSQDPQNTEAFF

D: .
J: TRBJ1-5
size: .
V: TRBV29-1
DNA: TGCAGCGTCCAGGAGTCGGGGGGTGATGTAGCCCAGCATTTT
CDR3: CSVQESGGDVAQHF

D: .
J: TRBJ2-2
size: .
V: TRBV5-4
DNA: TGTGCCAGCAGCTTGAGGAACACCGGGGAGCTGTTTTTT
CDR3: CASSLRNTGELFF

D: TRBD2
J: TRBJ2-2
size: .
V: TRBV27
DNA: TGTGCCACTCGACTAGCGAGTAACACCGGGGAGCTGTTTTTT
CDR3: CATRLASNTGELFF

D: TRBD1
J: TRBJ1-1
size: .
V: TRBV5-1
DNA: TGCGCCAGCAGCTCCCGTCCCGGGACAGGGGTTGACACTGAAGCTTTCTTT
CDR3: CASSSRPGTGVDTEAFF

D: .
J: TRBJ2-6
size: .
V: TRBV5-1
DNA: TGCGCCAGCAGGGACAGTTCTGGGGCCAACGTCCTGACTTTC
CDR3: CASRDSSGANVLTF

D: TRBD1
J: TRBJ2-1
size: .
V: TRBV9
DNA: TGTGCCAGCAGCGACAGGGGGCAAGGGACCCATTACAATGAGCAGTTCTTC
CDR3: CASSDRGQGTHYNEQFF

D: .
J: TRBJ2-5
size: .
V: TRBV2
DNA: TGTGCCAGCTCTCCCTCAGCGGGGACCCAGTACTTC
CDR3: CASSPSAGTQYF

D: .
J: TRBJ1-2
size: .
V: TRBV28
DNA: .
CDR3: CASSSSNRVNGYTF

D: .
J: TRBJ1-6
size: many
V: TRBV6-1
DNA: TGTGCCAGCAGTAACGGAGAAAATTCACCCCTCCACTTT
CDR3: CASSNGENSPLHF

D: TRBD1
J: TRBJ1-2
size: .
V: TRBV19
DNA: TGTGCCAGTAGTATGGACAGGGCTAACTATGGCTACACCTTC
CDR3: CASSMDRANYGYTF

D: TRBD2
J: TRBJ2-1
size: .
V: TRBV7-3
DNA: TGTGCCAGCAGCTTAGTACTAGCGGGAACAAATGAGCAGTTCTTC
CDR3: CASSLVLAGTNEQFF

D: .
J: TRBJ2-1
size: .
V: TRBV2
DNA: TGTGCCAGCAGTGAAGGTAGCTTTAGTTCCAATGAGCAGTTCTTC
CDR3: CASSEGSFSSNEQFF

D: TRBD2
J: TRBJ2-7
size: .
V: TRBV7-8
DNA: TGTGCCAGCAGCCAATCGGTATCGCGGGAGATTCTCTACGAGCAGTACTTC
CDR3: CASSQSVSREILYEQYF

D: TRBD2
J: TRBJ2-1
size: .
V: TRBV5-8
DNA: TGTGCCAGCAGCTTGCGGGGGGGCGACCACAATGAGCAGTTCTTC
CDR3: CASSLRGGDHNEQFF